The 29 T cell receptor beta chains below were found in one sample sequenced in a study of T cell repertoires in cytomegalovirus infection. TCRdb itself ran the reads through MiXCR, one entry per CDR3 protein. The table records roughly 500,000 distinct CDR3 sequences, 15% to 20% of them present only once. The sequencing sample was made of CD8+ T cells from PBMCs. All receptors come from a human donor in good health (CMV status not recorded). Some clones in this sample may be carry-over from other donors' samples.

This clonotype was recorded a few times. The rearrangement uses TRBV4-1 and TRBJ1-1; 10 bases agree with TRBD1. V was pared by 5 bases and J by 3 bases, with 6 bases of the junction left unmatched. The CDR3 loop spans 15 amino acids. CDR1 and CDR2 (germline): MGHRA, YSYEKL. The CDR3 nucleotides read TGCGCCAGCAGCGACAGGGGGCGCGTATACACTGAAGCTTTCTTT. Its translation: CASSDRGRVYTEAFF.

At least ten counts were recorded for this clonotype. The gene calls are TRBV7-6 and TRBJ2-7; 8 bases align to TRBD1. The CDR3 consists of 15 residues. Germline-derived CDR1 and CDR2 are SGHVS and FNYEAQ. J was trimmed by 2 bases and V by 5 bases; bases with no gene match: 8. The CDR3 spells CASSPPAQGAYEQYF. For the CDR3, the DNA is TGTGCCAGCAGCCCCCCAGCACAGGGGGCCTACGAGCAGTACTTC.

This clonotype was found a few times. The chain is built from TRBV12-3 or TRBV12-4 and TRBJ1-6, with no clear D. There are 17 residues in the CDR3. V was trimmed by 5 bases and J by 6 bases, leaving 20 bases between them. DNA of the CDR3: TGTGCCAGCAGTGAGGTTTCGGACTCTTCGGTTAATTCACCCCTCCACTTT. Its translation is CASSEVSDSSVNSPLHF.

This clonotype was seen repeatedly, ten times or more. The CDR3 loop is CASSRPNTEAFF. CDR3 nucleotides: TGTGCCAGCAGCCGCCCTAACACTGAAGCTTTCTTT. The V gene is TRBV7-9, the J gene TRBJ1-1; D gene ambiguous. The CDR3 covers 12 residues. Germline V gene lookup returns CDR1 SEHNR and CDR2 FQNEAQ (reference sequence). V lost 5 bases and J lost 2, with 6 bases in between.

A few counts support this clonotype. The CDR3 sequence: CASSFKGRGNTIYF. CDR3 nucleotides: TGTGCCAGCAGCTTTAAAGGACGGGGAAACACCATATATTTT. The rearrangement links TRBV5-6 to TRBJ1-3; D is unresolved. The CDR3 totals 14 residues. V was cut by 2 bases and J by 4 bases, with 10 bases left in between. Germline V gene lookup returns CDR1 SGHDT and CDR2 YYEEEE.

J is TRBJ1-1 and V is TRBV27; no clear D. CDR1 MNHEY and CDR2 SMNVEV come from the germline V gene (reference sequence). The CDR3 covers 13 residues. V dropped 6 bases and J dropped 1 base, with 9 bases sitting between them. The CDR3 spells CASRSAPNTEAFF. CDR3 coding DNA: TGTGCCAGCAGAAGCGCACCGAACACTGAAGCTTTCTTT.

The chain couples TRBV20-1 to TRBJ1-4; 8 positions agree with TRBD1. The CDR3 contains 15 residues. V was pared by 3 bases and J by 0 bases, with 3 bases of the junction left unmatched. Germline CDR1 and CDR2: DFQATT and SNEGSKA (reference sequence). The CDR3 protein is CSARDRAATNEKLFF. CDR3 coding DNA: TGCAGTGCTAGGGACAGGGCCGCAACTAATGAAAAACTGTTTTTT.

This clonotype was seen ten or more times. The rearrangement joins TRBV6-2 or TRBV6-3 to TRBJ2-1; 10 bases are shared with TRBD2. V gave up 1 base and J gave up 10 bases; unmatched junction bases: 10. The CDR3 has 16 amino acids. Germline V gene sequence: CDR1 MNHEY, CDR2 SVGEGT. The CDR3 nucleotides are TGTGCCAGCAGTTACTGGGGTCTAGCGGGAGCAGGGGAGCAGTTCTTC. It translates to CASSYWGLAGAGEQFF.

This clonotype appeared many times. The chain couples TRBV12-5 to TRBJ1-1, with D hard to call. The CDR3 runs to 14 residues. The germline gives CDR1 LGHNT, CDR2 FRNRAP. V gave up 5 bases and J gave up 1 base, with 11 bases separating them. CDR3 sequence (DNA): TGTGCTAGTGGTCTAGGGTCAGGGAACACTGAAGCTTTCTTT. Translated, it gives CASGLGSGNTEAFF.

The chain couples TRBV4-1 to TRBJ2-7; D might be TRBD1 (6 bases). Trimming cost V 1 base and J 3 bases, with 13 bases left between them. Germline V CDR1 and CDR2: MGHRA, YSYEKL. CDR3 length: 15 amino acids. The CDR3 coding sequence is TGCGCCAGCAGCCAAGCTCGACAGGACAGCTACGAGCAGTACTTC. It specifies CASSQARQDSYEQYF.

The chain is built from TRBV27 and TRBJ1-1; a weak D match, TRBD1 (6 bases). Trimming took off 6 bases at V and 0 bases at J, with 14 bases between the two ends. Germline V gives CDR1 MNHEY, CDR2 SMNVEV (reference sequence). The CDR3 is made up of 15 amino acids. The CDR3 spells CASSEEGGMNTEAFF. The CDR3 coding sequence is TGTGCCAGCAGCGAGGAGGGGGGAATGAACACTGAAGCTTTCTTT.

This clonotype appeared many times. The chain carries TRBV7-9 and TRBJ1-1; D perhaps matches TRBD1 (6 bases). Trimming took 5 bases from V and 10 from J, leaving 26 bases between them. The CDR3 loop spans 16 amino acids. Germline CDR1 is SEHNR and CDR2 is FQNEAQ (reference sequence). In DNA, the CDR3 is TGTGCCAGCAGCCTCCACCTTTCAGGGGAAGACGTCGGAGCTTTCTTT. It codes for CASSLHLSGEDVGAFF.

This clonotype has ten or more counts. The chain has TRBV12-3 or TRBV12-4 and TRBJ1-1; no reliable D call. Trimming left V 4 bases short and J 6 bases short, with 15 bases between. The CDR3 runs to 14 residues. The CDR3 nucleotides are TGTGCCAGCAGTTCAGAGAAGAGTAGCGCTGAAGCTTTCTTT. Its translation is CASSSEKSSAEAFF.

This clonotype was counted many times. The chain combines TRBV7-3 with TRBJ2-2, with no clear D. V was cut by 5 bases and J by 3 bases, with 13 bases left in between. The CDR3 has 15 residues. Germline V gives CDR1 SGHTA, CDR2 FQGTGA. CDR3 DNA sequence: TGTGCCAGCAGCCCCGCTGGTCCGTACACCGGGGAGCTGTTTTTT. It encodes CASSPAGPYTGELFF.

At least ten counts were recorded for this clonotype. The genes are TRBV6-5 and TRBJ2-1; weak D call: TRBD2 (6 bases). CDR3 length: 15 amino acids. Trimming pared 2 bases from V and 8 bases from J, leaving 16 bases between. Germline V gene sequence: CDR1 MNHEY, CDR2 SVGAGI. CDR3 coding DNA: TGTGCCAGCAGTTACACCGGACGGAGGGGCGATGAGCAGTTCTTC. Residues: CASSYTGRRGDEQFF.

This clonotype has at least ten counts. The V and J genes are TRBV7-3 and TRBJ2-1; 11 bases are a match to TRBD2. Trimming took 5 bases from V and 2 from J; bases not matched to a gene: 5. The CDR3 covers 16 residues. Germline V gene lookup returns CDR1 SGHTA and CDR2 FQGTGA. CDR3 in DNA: TGTGCCAGCAGCCCCTTAGCGGGAGGGCCCTACAATGAGCAGTTCTTC. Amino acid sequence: CASSPLAGGPYNEQFF.

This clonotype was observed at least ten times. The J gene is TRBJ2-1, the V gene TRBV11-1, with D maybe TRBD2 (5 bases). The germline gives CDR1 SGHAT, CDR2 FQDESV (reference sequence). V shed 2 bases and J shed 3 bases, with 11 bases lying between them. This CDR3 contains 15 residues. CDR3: CASSLRPSGYNEQFF. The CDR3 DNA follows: TGTGCCAGCAGCTTACGTCCCAGCGGCTACAATGAGCAGTTCTTC.

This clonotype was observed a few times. Here the CDR3 reads CSAKGAETYEQYF. The CDR3 coding sequence is TGCAGTGCCAAAGGGGCAGAAACCTACGAGCAGTACTTC. This sequence joins TRBV20-1 and TRBJ2-7; TRBD1 is a possible D gene (5 bases). This CDR3 comprises 13 residues. V was trimmed by 6 bases and J by 2 bases, leaving 14 bases between them. Germline V CDR1 and CDR2: DFQATT, SNEGSKA (reference sequence).

The DNA for the CDR3 is TGTGCCAGCAGTAAGAGCGCTGGGGCCAACGTCCTGACTTTC. It specifies CASSKSAGANVLTF. The chain couples TRBV27 to TRBJ2-6; D ambiguous. V was clipped by 5 bases and J by 2 bases, with 7 bases between them. CDR1 is MNHEY, CDR2 SMNVEV, per germline (reference sequence). This CDR3 region has 14 residues. Drawing the rest from reference TRBV27 and TRBJ2-6, the complete variable domain is EAQVTQNPRYLITVTGKKLTVTCSQNMNHEYMSWYRQDPGLGLRQIYYSMNVEVTDKGDVPEGYKVSRKEKRNFPLILESPSPNQTSLYFCASSKSAGANVLTFGAGSRLTVL.

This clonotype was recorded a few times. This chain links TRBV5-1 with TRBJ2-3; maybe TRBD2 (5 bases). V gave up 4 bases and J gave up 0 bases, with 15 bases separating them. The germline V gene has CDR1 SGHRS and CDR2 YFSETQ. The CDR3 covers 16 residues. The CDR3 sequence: CASSVGLVPSTDTQYF. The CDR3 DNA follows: TGCGCCAGCAGCGTCGGACTCGTTCCTAGCACAGATACGCAGTATTTT.

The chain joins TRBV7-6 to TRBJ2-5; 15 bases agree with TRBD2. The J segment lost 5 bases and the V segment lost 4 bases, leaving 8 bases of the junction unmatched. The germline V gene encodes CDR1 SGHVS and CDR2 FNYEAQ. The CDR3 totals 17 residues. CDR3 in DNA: TGTGCCAGCAGCTCGGCGTTAGGACTAGCGGGAGGGGAGACCCAGTACTTC. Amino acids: CASSSALGLAGGETQYF.

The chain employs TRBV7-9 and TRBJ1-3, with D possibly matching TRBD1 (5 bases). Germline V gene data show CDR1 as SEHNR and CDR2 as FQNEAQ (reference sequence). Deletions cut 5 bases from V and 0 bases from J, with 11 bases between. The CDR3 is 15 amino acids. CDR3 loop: CASSGRVDSGNTIYF. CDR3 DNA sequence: TGTGCCAGCAGCGGCAGGGTGGACTCTGGAAACACCATATATTTT.

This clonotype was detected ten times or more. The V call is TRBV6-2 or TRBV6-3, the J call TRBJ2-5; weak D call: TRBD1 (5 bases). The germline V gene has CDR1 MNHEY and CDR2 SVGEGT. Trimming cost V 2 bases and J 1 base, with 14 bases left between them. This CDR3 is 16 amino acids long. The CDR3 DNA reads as TGTGCCAGCAGTTACGAAGGGGTCCGACTCCAAGAGACCCAGTACTTC. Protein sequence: CASSYEGVRLQETQYF.

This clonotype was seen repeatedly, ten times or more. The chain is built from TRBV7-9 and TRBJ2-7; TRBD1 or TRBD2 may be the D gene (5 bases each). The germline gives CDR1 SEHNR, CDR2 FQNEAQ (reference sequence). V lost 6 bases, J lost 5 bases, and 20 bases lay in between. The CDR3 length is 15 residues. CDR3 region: CASSYRDGGADEQYF. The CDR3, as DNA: TGTGCCAGCAGTTACCGGGACGGAGGAGCCGACGAGCAGTACTTC.

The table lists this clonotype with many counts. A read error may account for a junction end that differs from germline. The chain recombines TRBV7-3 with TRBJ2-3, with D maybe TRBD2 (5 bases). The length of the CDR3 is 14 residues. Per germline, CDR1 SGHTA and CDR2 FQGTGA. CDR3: CASSLEGSKDTQYF. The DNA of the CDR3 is TGTGCCAGCAGCTTAGAGGGCAGCAAAGATACGCAGTATTTT.

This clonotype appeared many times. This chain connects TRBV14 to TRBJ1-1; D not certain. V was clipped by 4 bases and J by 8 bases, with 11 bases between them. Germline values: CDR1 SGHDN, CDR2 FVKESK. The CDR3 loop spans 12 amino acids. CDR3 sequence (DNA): TGTGCCAGCAGCCCGGGTTCTAGGGAAGCTTTCTTT. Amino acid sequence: CASSPGSREAFF.

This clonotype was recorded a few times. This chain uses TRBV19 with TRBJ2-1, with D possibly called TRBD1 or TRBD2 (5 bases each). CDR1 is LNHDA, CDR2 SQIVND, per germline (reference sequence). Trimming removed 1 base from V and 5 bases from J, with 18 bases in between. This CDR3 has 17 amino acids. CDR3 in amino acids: CASSIGLGVRRDNEQFF. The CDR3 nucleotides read TGTGCCAGTAGTATAGGTCTGGGGGTGAGACGAGACAATGAGCAGTTCTTC. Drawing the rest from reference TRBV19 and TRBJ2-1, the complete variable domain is DGGITQSPKYLFRKEGQNVTLSCEQNLNHDAMYWYRQDPGQGLRLIYYSQIVNDFQKGDIAEGYSVSREKKESFPLTVTSAQKNPTAFYLCASSIGLGVRRDNEQFFGPGTRLTVL.

The CDR3 here is CSVDEPGQGPNYEQYF. DNA of the CDR3: TGCAGCGTTGACGAGCCGGGACAGGGGCCGAACTACGAGCAGTACTTC. The chain couples TRBV29-1 to TRBJ2-7; TRBD1 matches at 10 bases. The junction had 11 bases not matched to a gene; V was cut back by 3 bases and J by 3 bases. The germline gives CDR1 SQVTM, CDR2 ANQGSEA. The CDR3 is 16 residues long.

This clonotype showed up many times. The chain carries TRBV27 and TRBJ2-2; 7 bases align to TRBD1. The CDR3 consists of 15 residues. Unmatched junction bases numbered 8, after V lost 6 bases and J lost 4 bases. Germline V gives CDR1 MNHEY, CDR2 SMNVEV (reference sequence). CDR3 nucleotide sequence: TGTGCCAGCAGGAGAAGGGACAGACTCACCGGGGAGCTGTTTTTT. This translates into CASRRRDRLTGELFF.